The 3 T cell receptor beta chains in this list originate from one sample, sequenced in a study of beta chain features in type 1 diabetes. Investigators reverse transcribed all isolated RNA, so they sequenced expressed TCRB transcripts. Assay used: immunoSEQ multiplex PCR; TCRdb lists only in-frame clones, some missing. The repertoire includes 250,000 to 400,000 clones, roughly 15% of them detected once, and approximately 7% sits in the top ten. The sequencing sample was made of central memory CD4+ T cells from blood. These receptors originate from a man aged 25-45 years in good health.

In this sample, this clone turned up a few times. The CDR3 region is CASSLGTSGSSGANVLTF. The CDR3 DNA is TGCGCCAGCAGCCTCGGGACTAGCGGGAGCTCTGGGGCCAACGTCCTGACTTTC. The chain joins TRBV5-1 to TRBJ2-6, with TRBD2 matching 14 bases. In germline, CDR1 is SGHRS, CDR2 YFSETQ. Trimming at V came to 4 bases and at J to 0 bases, leaving 3 bases not matched to a gene. The CDR3 sequence is 18 residues long.

The rearrangement joins TRBV7-2 to TRBJ2-7; TRBD2 agrees at 14 bases. Germline assignment: CDR1 SGHTA and CDR2 FQGNSA. This CDR3 spans 17 amino acids. Trimming at V came to 5 bases and at J to 2 bases, leaving 8 bases not matched to a gene. As DNA, the CDR3 is TGTGCCAGCAGCCCCCGGACTAGCGGGGGGTCGACCTACGAGCAGTACTTC. Translating gives CASSPRTSGGSTYEQYF.

About this clone: Other DNA sequences in this sample translate to the same CDR3. The chain links TRBV7-2 to TRBJ2-3, with a tentative D call TRBD2 (6 bases). Trimming shortened V by 1 base and J by 3 bases, and 11 bases separated the two germline ends. CDR1 is SGHTA, CDR2 FQGNSA, per germline. The CDR3 spans 15 residues. The CDR3 loop reads CASSLVPGGTDTQYF. DNA for the CDR3: TGTGCCAGCAGCTTAGTCCCAGGAGGGACAGATACGCAGTATTTT.